A single T cell receptor beta chain is shown here with its context. The antigen remains unidentified. This entry is derived from a study of cytomegalovirus exposure and HLA in healthy donors. Overall study findings and caveats: TCR sequences were mostly rare, though some public TCRs occurred in many donors.

Germline V CDR1 and CDR2: KGHSH, LQKENI. Losses at the gene ends were 4 bases for V and 3 bases for J; bases not matched to a gene: 12. CDR3 length: 16 amino acids. Here immunoSEQ multiplex PCR was the method, and the copy in TCRdb shows in-frame clones only, minus some. Among a few hundred thousand clones listed, approximately 86% were seen once. The sequence derives from a woman between 18 and 30 years old in good health and CMV-seronegative. Sequencing was performed on PBMCs. The chain has TRBV18 and TRBJ2-7, with 7 bases aligning to TRBD1. The CDR3 is CASSRYPGTASYEQYF. The CDR3 DNA is TGTGCCAGCTCACGCTACCCTGGGACAGCGAGCTACGAGCAGTACTTC. Full variable domain (remainder filled in from reference TRBV18 and TRBJ2-7): NAGVMQNPRHLVRRRGQEARLRCSPMKGHSHVYWYRQLPEEGLKFMVYLQKENIIDESGMPKERFSAEFPKEGPSILRIQQVVRGDSAAYFCASSRYPGTASYEQYFGPGTRLTVT.